This T cell receptor beta chain was identified during a study of circulating and synovial CD4+ cells in juvenile arthritis. V was pared by 1 base and J by 3 bases, with 5 bases of the junction left unmatched. In germline, CDR1 is WNHNN, CDR2 SYGVQD (reference sequence). CDR3 size: 15 residues. Assay: immunoSEQ multiplex PCR; the TCRdb copy retains only in-frame clones and omits some. This sample carries fewer than 35,000 clones, 90% to 95% of them seen once, and the ten largest clones take more than 0.15%. Findings of the study overall: CPL versus bulk CD4 samples: T cell genome counts differed by at least an order of magnitude. These blood cells shared more CDR3 sequences with synovium than bulk blood. Traditional Vbeta family usage analysis missed the pathogenic-like versus bulk difference. Shared-clonotype fractions with synovium likely underestimate full repertoire overlap.

About this clone itself: The antigen is unknown.

The receptor comes from a human donor with juvenile idiopathic arthritis. J is TRBJ2-7 and V is TRBV10-1; 8 nucleotides match TRBD2. Material: CD4+ T cells from blood. The CDR3 here is CASSELGGRFYEQYF. In DNA, the CDR3 is TGCGCCAGCAGTGAGTTGGGCGGGAGGTTCTACGAGCAGTACTTC.